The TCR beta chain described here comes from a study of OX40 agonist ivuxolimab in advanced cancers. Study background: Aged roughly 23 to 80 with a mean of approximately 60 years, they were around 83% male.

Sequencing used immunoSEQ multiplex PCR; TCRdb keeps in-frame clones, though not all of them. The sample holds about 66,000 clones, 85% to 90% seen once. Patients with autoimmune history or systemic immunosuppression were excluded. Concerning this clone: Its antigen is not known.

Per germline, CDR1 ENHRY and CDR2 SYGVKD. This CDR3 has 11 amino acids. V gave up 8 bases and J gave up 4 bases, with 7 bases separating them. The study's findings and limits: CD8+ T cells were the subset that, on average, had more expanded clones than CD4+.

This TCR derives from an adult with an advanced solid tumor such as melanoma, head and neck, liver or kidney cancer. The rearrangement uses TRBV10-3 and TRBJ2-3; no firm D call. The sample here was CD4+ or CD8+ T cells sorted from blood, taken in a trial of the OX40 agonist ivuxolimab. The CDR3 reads CAIQLADTQYF. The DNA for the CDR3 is TGTGCCATCCAGCTCGCAGATACGCAGTATTTT.